This T cell receptor (beta chain) was captured in a study of beta chain features in type 1 diabetes. Germline assignment: CDR1 GTSNPN and CDR2 SVGIG (reference sequence). Trimming removed 0 bases from V and 3 bases from J, with 11 bases in between. The CDR3 spans 14 residues. Of note for this clone: Antigen unknown.

The isolated RNA, all of it, was reverse transcribed, so expressed TCRB transcripts were what got sequenced. Profiling relied on immunoSEQ multiplex PCR, and the TCRdb table lists in-frame clones only, not all of them. The profile shows approximately 730,000 clones, around 15% of them singletons. Whole-study results and caveats: TCRB CDR3 length was moderately but significantly reduced in all four CD4+ subsets of Type 1 diabetes patients.

This TCR was recovered from a man between 18 and 35 years old with type 1 diabetes. Sequencing was carried out using naive CD4+ T cells from blood. The chain is built from TRBV30 and TRBJ1-1, with D perhaps matching TRBD1 (5 bases). CDR3 DNA sequence: TGTGCCTGGAGTGTACTTGGGGGGGACACTGAAGCTTTCTTT. It is translated as CAWSVLGGDTEAFF. Filled out from reference TRBV30 and TRBJ1-1, the complete variable domain reads SQTIHQWPATLVQPVGSPLSLECTVEGTSNPNLYWYRQAAGRGLQLLFYSVGIGQISSEVPQNLSASRPQDRQFILSSKKLLLSDSGFYLCAWSVLGGDTEAFFGQGTRLTVV.